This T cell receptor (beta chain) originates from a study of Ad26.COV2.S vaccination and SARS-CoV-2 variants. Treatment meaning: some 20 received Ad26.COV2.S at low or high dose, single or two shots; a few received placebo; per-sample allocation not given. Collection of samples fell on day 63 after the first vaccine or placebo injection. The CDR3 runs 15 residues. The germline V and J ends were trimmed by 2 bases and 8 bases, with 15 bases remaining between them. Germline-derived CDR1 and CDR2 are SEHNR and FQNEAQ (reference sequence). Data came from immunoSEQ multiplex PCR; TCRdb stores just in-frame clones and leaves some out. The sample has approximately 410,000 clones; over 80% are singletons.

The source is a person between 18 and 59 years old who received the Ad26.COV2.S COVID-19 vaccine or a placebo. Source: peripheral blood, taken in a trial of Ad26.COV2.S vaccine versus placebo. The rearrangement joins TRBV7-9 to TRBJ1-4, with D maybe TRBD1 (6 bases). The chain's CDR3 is CASSLRGQGVEKLFF. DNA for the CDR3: TGTGCCAGCAGCTTAAGGGGACAAGGGGTGGAAAAACTGTTTTTT.